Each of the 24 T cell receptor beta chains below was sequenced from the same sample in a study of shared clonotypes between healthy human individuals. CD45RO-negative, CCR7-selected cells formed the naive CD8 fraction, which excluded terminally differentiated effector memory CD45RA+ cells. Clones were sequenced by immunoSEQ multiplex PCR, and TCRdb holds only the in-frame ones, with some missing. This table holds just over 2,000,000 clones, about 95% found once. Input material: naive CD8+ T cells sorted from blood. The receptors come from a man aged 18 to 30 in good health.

Written as DNA, the CDR3 is TGTGCCAGTCGCCGGACGGAAACTGAAGCTTTCTTT. Its translation is CASRRTETEAFF. This chain links TRBV27 with TRBJ1-1; D ambiguous. CDR1 MNHEY and CDR2 SMNVEV come from the germline V gene (reference sequence). This CDR3 region has 12 residues. Trimming removed 9 bases at V and 5 bases at J, with 13 bases between.

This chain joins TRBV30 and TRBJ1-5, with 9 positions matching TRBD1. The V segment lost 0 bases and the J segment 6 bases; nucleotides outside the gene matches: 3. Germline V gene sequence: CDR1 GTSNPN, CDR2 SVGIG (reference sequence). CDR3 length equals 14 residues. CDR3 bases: TGTGCCTGGAGTGTACAGACAGGGGGTCAGCCCCAGCATTTT. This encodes CAWSVQTGGQPQHF.

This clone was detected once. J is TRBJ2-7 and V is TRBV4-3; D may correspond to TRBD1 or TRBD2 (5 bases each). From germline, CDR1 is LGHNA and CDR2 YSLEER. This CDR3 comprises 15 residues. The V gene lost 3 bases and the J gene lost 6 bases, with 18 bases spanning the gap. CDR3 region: CASSQLTGTRGEQYF. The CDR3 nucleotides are TGCGCCAGCAGCCAGCTCACCGGGACGAGGGGCGAGCAGTACTTC.

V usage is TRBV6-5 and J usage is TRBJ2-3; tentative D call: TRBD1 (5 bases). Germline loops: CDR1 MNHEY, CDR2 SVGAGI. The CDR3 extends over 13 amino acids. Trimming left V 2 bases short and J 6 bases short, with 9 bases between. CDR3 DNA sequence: TGTGCCAGCAGTTACCTAGACAGTGATACGCAGTATTTT. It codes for CASSYLDSDTQYF.

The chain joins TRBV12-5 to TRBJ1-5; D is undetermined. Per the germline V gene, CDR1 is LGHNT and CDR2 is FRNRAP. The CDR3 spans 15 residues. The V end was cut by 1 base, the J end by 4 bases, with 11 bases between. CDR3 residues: CASGLGAQFNQPQHF. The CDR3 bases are TGTGCTAGTGGTTTGGGGGCCCAGTTTAATCAGCCCCAGCATTTT.

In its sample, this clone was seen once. The CDR3 loop is CASSLELRTDTQYF. DNA for the CDR3: TGTGCCAGCAGCTTAGAACTAAGGACAGATACGCAGTATTTT. The chain is built from TRBV11-2 and TRBJ2-3; unclear D gene. The CDR3 is 14 amino acids. Trimming removed 0 bases at V and 3 bases at J, with 7 bases between. CDR1 is SGHAT, CDR2 FQNNGV, per germline.

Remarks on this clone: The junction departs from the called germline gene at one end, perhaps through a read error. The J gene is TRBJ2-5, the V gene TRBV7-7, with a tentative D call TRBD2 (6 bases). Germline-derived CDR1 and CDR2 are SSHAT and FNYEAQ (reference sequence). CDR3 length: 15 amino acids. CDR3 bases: TGTGCTAGCAGCGCCGTGGGGGAGGTCCAAGAGACCCAGTACTTC. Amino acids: CASSAVGEVQETQYF.

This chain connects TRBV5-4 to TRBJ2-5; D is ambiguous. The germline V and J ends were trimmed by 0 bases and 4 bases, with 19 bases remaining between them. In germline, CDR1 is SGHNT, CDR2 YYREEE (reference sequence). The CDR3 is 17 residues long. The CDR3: CASSLASRHRVGETQYF. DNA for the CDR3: TGTGCCAGCAGCTTGGCTTCTCGACATCGGGTAGGAGAGACCCAGTACTTC.

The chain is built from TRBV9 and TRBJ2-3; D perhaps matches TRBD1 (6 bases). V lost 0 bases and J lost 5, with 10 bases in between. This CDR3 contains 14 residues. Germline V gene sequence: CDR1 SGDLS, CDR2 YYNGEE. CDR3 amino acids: CASSVDLGGDTQYF. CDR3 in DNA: TGTGCCAGCAGCGTAGACCTAGGGGGAGATACGCAGTATTTT.

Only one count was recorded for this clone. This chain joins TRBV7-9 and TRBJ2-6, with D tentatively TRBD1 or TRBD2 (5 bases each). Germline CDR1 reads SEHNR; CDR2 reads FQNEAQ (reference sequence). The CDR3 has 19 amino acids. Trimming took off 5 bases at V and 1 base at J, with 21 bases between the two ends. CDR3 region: CASSQTPGRIISGANVLTF. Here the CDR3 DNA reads TGTGCCAGCAGCCAAACTCCGGGACGGATAATATCTGGGGCCAACGTCCTGACTTTC.

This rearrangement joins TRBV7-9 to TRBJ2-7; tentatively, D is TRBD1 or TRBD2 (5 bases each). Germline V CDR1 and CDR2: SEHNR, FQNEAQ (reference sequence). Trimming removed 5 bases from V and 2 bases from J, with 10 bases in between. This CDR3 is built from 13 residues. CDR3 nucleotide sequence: TGTGCCAGCAGCCCGGGACGGACCTACGAGCAGTACTTC. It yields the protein CASSPGRTYEQYF.

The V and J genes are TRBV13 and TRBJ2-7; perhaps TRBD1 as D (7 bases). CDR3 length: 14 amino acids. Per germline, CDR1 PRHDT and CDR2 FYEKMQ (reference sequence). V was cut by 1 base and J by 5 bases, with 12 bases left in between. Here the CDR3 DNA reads TGTGCCAGCAGCTTAGTTGGAGGGGGCAACGAGCAGTACTTC. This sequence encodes CASSLVGGGNEQYF. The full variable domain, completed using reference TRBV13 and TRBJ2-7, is AAGVIQSPRHLIKEKRETATLKCYPIPRHDTVYWYQQGPGQDPQFLISFYEKMQSDKGSIPDRFSAQQFSDYHSELNMSSLELGDSALYFCASSLVGGGNEQYFGPGTRLTVT.

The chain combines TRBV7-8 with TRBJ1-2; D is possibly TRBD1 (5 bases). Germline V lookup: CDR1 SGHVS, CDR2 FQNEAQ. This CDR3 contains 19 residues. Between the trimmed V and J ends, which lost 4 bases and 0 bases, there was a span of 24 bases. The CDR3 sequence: CASSSLGGWDGLANYGYTF. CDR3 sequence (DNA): TGTGCCAGCAGCTCCCTGGGGGGTTGGGACGGGTTAGCTAACTATGGCTACACCTTC.

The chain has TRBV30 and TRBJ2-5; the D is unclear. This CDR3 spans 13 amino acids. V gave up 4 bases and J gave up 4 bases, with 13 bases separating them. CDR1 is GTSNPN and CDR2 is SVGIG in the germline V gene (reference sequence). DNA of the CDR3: TGTGCCTGGACTTTAGGAGTAGGAGAGACCCAGTACTTC. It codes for CAWTLGVGETQYF. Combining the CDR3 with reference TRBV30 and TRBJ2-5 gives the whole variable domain SQTIHQWPATLVQPVGSPLSLECTVEGTSNPNLYWYRQAAGRGLQLLFYSVGIGQISSEVPQNLSASRPQDRQFILSSKKLLLSDSGFYLCAWTLGVGETQYFGPGTRLLVL.

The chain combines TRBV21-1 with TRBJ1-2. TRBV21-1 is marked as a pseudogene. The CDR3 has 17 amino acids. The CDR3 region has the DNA TGTGCCAGCAGCAAAGGTCGGGAGAACTGCCCCTCCTATGGCTACACCTTC. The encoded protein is CASSKGRENCPSYGYTF.

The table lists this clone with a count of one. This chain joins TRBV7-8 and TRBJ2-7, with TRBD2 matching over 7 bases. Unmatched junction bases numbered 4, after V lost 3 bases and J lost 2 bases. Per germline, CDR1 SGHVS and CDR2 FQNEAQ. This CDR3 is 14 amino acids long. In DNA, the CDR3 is TGTGCCAGCAGCTTCCAGCGGGACCCCTACGAGCAGTACTTC. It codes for CASSFQRDPYEQYF.

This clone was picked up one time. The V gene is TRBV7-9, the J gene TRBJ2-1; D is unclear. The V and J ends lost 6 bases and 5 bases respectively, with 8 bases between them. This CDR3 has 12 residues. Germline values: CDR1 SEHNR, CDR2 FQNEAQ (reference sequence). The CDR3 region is CASRSRDNEQFF. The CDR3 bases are TGTGCCAGCAGAAGTAGAGACAATGAGCAGTTCTTC.

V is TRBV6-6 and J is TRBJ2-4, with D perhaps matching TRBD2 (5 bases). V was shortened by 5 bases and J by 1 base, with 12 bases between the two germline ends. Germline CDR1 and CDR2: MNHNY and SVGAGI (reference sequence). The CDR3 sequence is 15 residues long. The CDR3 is CASSHGVLAKNIQYF. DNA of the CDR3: TGTGCCAGCAGTCACGGGGTGTTGGCCAAAAACATTCAGTACTTC.

DNA of the CDR3: TGTGCCAGCAGTAAGGGGCCCCCGAGTTACAATGAGCAGTTCTTC. It translates to CASSKGPPSYNEQFF. The chain links TRBV27 to TRBJ2-1; possibly TRBD1 for D (5 bases). The CDR3 length is 15 residues. With 5 bases removed from V and 4 bases from J, the gap between germline ends came to 15 bases. Germline CDR1 and CDR2: MNHEY and SMNVEV (reference sequence).

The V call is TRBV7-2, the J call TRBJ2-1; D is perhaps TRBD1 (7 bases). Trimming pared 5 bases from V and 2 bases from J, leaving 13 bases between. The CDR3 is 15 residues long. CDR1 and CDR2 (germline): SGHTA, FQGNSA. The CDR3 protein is CASSRQGGPYNEQFF. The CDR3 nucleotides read TGTGCCAGCAGCCGTCAGGGGGGCCCCTACAATGAGCAGTTCTTC.

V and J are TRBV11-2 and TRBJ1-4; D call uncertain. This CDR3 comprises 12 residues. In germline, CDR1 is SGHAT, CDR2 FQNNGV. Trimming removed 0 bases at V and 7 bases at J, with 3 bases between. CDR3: CASSLDAEKLFF. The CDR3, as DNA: TGTGCCAGCAGCTTAGACGCTGAAAAACTGTTTTTT.

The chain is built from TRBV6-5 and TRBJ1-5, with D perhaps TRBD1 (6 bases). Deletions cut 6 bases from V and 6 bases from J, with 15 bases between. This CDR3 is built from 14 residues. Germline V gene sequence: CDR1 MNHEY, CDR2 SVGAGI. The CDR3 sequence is CASRELGGSQPQHF. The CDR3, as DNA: TGTGCCAGCAGAGAATTGGGGGGCTCTCAGCCCCAGCATTTT.

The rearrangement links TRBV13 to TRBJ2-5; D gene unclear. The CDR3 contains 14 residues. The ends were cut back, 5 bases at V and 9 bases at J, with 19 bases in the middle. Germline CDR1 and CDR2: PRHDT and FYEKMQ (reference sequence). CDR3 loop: CASSPTDSGESQYF. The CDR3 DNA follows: TGTGCCAGCAGCCCAACCGACTCGGGCGAGTCCCAGTACTTC.

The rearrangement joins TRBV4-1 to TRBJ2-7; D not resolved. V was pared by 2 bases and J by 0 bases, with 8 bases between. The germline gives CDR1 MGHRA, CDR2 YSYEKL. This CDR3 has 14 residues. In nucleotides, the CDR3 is TGCGCCAGCAGCCAAAATGGGATCTCCTACGAGCAGTACTTC. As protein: CASSQNGISYEQYF.